This is a list of T cell receptor beta chains from one sample in a study of OX40 agonist ivuxolimab in advanced cancers. Libraries were prepared by immunoSEQ multiplex PCR; TCRdb keeps only in-frame clonotypes and omits some of them. Among some 18,000 clones, about four fifths were seen once, and the ten largest hold approximately 10%. This specimen consisted of CD4+ or CD8+ T cells sorted from blood, obtained in a trial of the OX40 agonist ivuxolimab. The receptors were gathered from an adult with an advanced solid tumor such as melanoma, head and neck, liver or kidney cancer. Both conserved end residues are part of each CDR3. A D gene is named only where the DNA matches it firmly. Where a row states a size, it is once, few, many or the class of an expanded clone; other rows omit it.

TGTGCCAGCAGCTTGCTAGCGGGAGTTAATGAGCAGTTCTTC	CASSLLAGVNEQFF	TRBV5-4	TRBJ2-1	TRBD2	.
TGTGCCTCCTGGGGTGGGAGGGTTTCTAACTATGGCTACACCTTC	CASWGGRVSNYGYTF	TRBV10-3	TRBJ1-2	.	once
TGTGCCAGCAGACTAGCGGGAGGGCCGAATGAGCAGTTCTTC	CASRLAGGPNEQFF	TRBV27	TRBJ2-1	TRBD2	.
TGCGCCAGCAGCCCAATGGGGGGCGGGAGTTACAATGAGCAGTTCTTC	CASSPMGGGSYNEQFF	TRBV4-1	TRBJ2-1	.	.
TGTGCCAGCAGTGAAGGACTGCTCGAGCAGTACTTC	CASSEGLLEQYF	TRBV2	TRBJ2-7	.	.
TGCAGCGGTACCGGGACTACGAACACCGGGGAGCTGTTTTTT	CSGTGTTNTGELFF	TRBV29-1	TRBJ2-2	TRBD2	.
TGTGCCAGCAGCAAAAGCGGGACGCTAATGGGGCAGTTCTTC	CASSKSGTLMGQFF	TRBV7-6	TRBJ2-1	TRBD2	once
TGTGCCAGCAGCTTCGGGACTAGCGGCACAGATACGCAGTATTTT	CASSFGTSGTDTQYF	TRBV5-8	TRBJ2-3	TRBD2	.
TGTGCCAGCAGTGAATATGGGACGTACCAAGAGACCCAGTACTTC	CASSEYGTYQETQYF	TRBV25-1	TRBJ2-5	.	.
TGTGCCAGCAGTCGGCTAGCGAACACCGGGGAGCTGTTTTTT	CASSRLANTGELFF	TRBV25-1	TRBJ2-2	.	.
TGTGCCAGCAACCACCTTCGGGGTAAGGCGGAGTACTTC	CASNHLRGKAEYF	TRBV28	TRBJ2-7	.	.
TGTGCCTGGAGTGTGAGCGGGAGGGACAATGAGCAGTTCTTC	CAWSVSGRDNEQFF	TRBV30	TRBJ2-1	TRBD2	.
TGTGCCAGCAGCCCATTGGGGATGAACACTGAAGCTTTCTTT	CASSPLGMNTEAFF	TRBV11-2	TRBJ1-1	.	.
TGTGCCAGCACACTATTAGACAGGGGAAGAACAGATACGCAGTATTTT	CASTLLDRGRTDTQYF	TRBV6-6	TRBJ2-3	TRBD1	.
TGCAGCGTCCACAATGTCCCACCGAACTCTGGAAACACCATATATTTT	CSVHNVPPNSGNTIYF	TRBV29-1	TRBJ1-3	.	.
TGTGCCAGCAGGGGGACAGCTACCTATGGCTACACCTTC	CASRGTATYGYTF	TRBV27	TRBJ1-2	TRBD1	.
TGTGCCAGCAGCATTGGGGACACTGAAGCTTTCTTT	CASSIGDTEAFF	TRBV5-6	TRBJ1-1	.	.
TGTGCCATCAGTGAGTCGGAAGGGGAGGAGCGGTCAGATACGCAGTATTTT	CAISESEGEERSDTQYF	TRBV10-3	TRBJ2-3	.	.
TGTGCCAGCAGTGAGGAACCGGGACTGACCAGGGATGAGCAGTTCTTC	CASSEEPGLTRDEQFF	TRBV6-1	TRBJ2-1	.	.
TGTGCCAGCAGTTTATTGTCGGGGCCCCTCCACTTT	CASSLLSGPLHF	TRBV27	TRBJ1-6	.	.
TGCGCCAGCTCGGAGGGGACAGTCGGTGAAAAACTGTTTTTT	CASSEGTVGEKLFF	TRBV10-1	TRBJ1-4	TRBD1	.
TGTGCCAGCAGCTTCGGTAACTCTGGGGCCAACGTCCTGACTTTC	CASSFGNSGANVLTF	TRBV5-6	TRBJ2-6	.	.
TGTGCCAGCAGCTCCCGACTGGCGGGAGTAGGTTTTGCGTATAATGAGCAGTTCTTC	CASSSRLAGVGFAYNEQFF	TRBV7-9	TRBJ2-1	TRBD2	.
TGTGCCAGCAGCCCGACAGAAGCTAACTATGGCTACACCTTC	CASSPTEANYGYTF	TRBV5-6	TRBJ1-2	.	few
TGCGCCAGCAGCCCAGACAAAACCCAGAGTGGAAACACCATATATTTT	CASSPDKTQSGNTIYF	TRBV4-1	TRBJ1-3	.	.
TGTGCCAGCAGTTTTAAGACAGGGACACCCCTCCACTTT	CASSFKTGTPLHF	TRBV27	TRBJ1-6	TRBD1	.
TGTGCCAGCAGCGTCACAGATACGCAGTATTTT	CASSVTDTQYF	TRBV5-6	TRBJ2-3	.	.
TGTGCCAGCACCATAGGACAGAGTATGAACACTGAAGCTTTCTTT	CASTIGQSMNTEAFF	TRBV9	TRBJ1-1	.	.
TGTGCCAGCAGCTCCAGACTAGCAGACGAGCAGTTCTTC	CASSSRLADEQFF	TRBV11-1	TRBJ2-1	TRBD2	few
TGTGCCAGCAGCTTAAGAGCTGGCGGTATCGACGAGCAGTACTTC	CASSLRAGGIDEQYF	TRBV4-2	TRBJ2-7	.	.
TGTGCCAGCAGTTCTGGACTAGCGGGAGGGCCCGGGGAGCTGTTTTTT	CASSSGLAGGPGELFF	TRBV2	TRBJ2-2	TRBD2	once
TGTGCCAGCAGCGAAACAGGGGCGACCTCTGGGGCCAACGTCCTGACTTTC	CASSETGATSGANVLTF	TRBV7-9	TRBJ2-6	TRBD1	.
TGTGCCAGCAGCTTTCAACTCCTTGGCTATGGCTACACCTTC	CASSFQLLGYGYTF	TRBV5-4	TRBJ1-2	.	once
TGTGCCAGCAGCTTGGAAGGGGCTGACTATGGCTACACCTTC	CASSLEGADYGYTF	TRBV5-8	TRBJ1-2	.	.
TGTGCCAGCAGCTCCGACGGGTCCGTCTACGAGCAGTACTTC	CASSSDGSVYEQYF	TRBV5-5	TRBJ2-7	.	.
TGCAGCTCGGAAGGATCGGGCGGGAGAGGCGGCTACACCTTC	CSSEGSGGRGGYTF	TRBV29-1	TRBJ1-2	.	.
TGTGCCAGCAGCCAAGGAGGTACGACTGAAGCTTTCTTT	CASSQGGTTEAFF	TRBV4-2	TRBJ1-1	.	once
TGTGCCAGCAGTTCCCCGGGACAGGGGAGATACGAGCAGTACTTC	CASSSPGQGRYEQYF	TRBV27	TRBJ2-7	TRBD1	.
TGTGCCAGCAGCTTCCCGGGACTAGCGGGCATTCAGTACTTC	CASSFPGLAGIQYF	TRBV5-6	TRBJ2-4	TRBD2	.
TGTGCCAGCAGTTACTCGAGCGGGATGGAAGCTTTCTTT	CASSYSSGMEAFF	TRBV6-5	TRBJ1-1	.	.
TGTGCCAGCAGCTTATGGGCGTCTAGCTCCTACGAGCAGTACTTC	CASSLWASSSYEQYF	TRBV28	TRBJ2-7	.	.
TGTGCCAGCTCACCAAGGAGCGGGAGGGCCTACGAGCAGTACTTC	CASSPRSGRAYEQYF	TRBV18	TRBJ2-7	TRBD2	.
TGTGCCTGGAGGGCGAGCGGGCAGAACACCGGGGAGCTGTTTTTT	CAWRASGQNTGELFF	TRBV30	TRBJ2-2	.	.
TGCGCCAGCAGCTTGTGGCGACCGGGACTACCAAAAACGTACGAGCAGTACTTC	CASSLWRPGLPKTYEQYF	TRBV5-1	TRBJ2-7	TRBD2	.
TGTGCCAGCAGCTTAGCGGGGGAAACGAACACCGGGGAGCTGTTTTTT	CASSLAGETNTGELFF	TRBV11-3	TRBJ2-2	.	.
TGTGCCAGCAGCTGGGCGGGGGACAGAGAAGCTTTCTTT	CASSWAGDREAFF	TRBV5-6	TRBJ1-1	TRBD1	.
TGCAGCGTTGAAGATGCGAGAGCCTACGAGCAGTACTTC	CSVEDARAYEQYF	TRBV29-1	TRBJ2-7	.	.
TGTGCCAGCAGCAGGGACACAGATACGCAGTATTTT	CASSRDTDTQYF	TRBV2	TRBJ2-3	.	.
TGTGCCAGCAGTGAAATTGTACAGGGGAACTCACCCCTCCACTTT	CASSEIVQGNSPLHF	TRBV25-1	TRBJ1-6	TRBD1	.
TGTGCCAGCAGCTCTCCAGGGGACAGCACAGATACGCAGTATTTT	CASSSPGDSTDTQYF	TRBV7-9	TRBJ2-3	.	.
TGTGCCAGCAGCGCGGGCCGCCTCCGCTCCTACAATGAGCAGTTCTTC	CASSAGRLRSYNEQFF	TRBV7-6	TRBJ2-1	.	.
TGTGCCAGCAGCCATGGAGTTGGTTCAGCGATTGAGCAGTTCTTC	CASSHGVGSAIEQFF	TRBV7-9	TRBJ2-1	.	.
TGCGCCAGCAGTGATGGGTCCTACGAGCAGTACTTC	CASSDGSYEQYF	TRBV10-1	TRBJ2-7	.	.
TGTGCCATCAGTGAGAGGTGGCGAGGGGCCAACGTCCTGACTTTC	CAISERWRGANVLTF	TRBV10-3	TRBJ2-6	.	.
TGTGCCAGTAGTATAGGGTACACTGAAGCTTTCTTT	CASSIGYTEAFF	TRBV19	TRBJ1-1	.	.